This is a list of T cell receptor beta chains from one sample in a study of CD8+ T cells in alopecia areata. Measured with immunoSEQ multiplex PCR; TCRdb has only the in-frame clones, and not every one. The sample has 250,000 to 350,000 clones, around 64% seen once. The sequencing here drew on CD4+ T cells sorted from blood, taken around week 52, from a patient treated with tofacitinib. The receptor set was obtained from a human donor with alopecia areata. CDR3s include the opening cysteine and the closing phenylalanine or tryptophan. A D gene is named only where the DNA matches it firmly. Expanded clones get a size class; other rows say once, few or many, or leave the size out.

>NA|NA|TRBJ1-1|TRBV6-5
TGTGCCAGCAGAAGGGACGGACTGAACACTGAAGCTTTCTTT
CASRRDGLNTEAFF
>NA|TRBD2|TRBJ2-5|TRBV10-3
TGTGCCATCAGAGCGGGGGGCCAAGAGACCCAGTACTTC
CAIRAGGQETQYF
>few|TRBD1|TRBJ2-2|TRBV7-2
TGTGCCAGCAGCGTGACGACAGGGACCGGGGAGCTGTTTTTT
CASSVTTGTGELFF
>NA|NA|TRBJ1-2|TRBV10-3
TGTGCCATCACTCGGAAGACAGGCTCTGGCTACACCTTC
CAITRKTGSGYTF
>NA|TRBD1|TRBJ2-7|TRBV18
TGTGCCAGCTCAAATCGGACAGGGAACCCCTACGAGCAGTACTTC
CASSNRTGNPYEQYF
>NA|TRBD1|TRBJ1-2|TRBV29-1
TGCAGCGCCGTGGGGGCAGGGGGAGATGGCTACACCTTC
CSAVGAGGDGYTF
>NA|NA|TRBJ2-3|TRBV4-2
TGTGCCAGCAGCCAACCTAACCCCCATACGCAGTATTTT
CASSQPNPHTQYF
>once|NA|TRBJ2-3|TRBV2
TGTGCCAGCAAACCGAGGGTGCGGAGCACAGATACGCAGTATTTT
CASKPRVRSTDTQYF
>NA|NA|TRBJ2-5|TRBV6-5
TGTGCCAGCATGAGTAAGGCAGGGAGAGCAGAGACCCAGTACTTC
CASMSKAGRAETQYF
>NA|TRBD1|TRBJ2-5|TRBV10-3
TGTGCCATCAGTGACCGGGACAGGGGAGAAGAGACCCAGTACTTC
CAISDRDRGEETQYF
>NA|NA|TRBJ2-1|TRBV9
TGTGCCAGCAGCGTAACGGTTACCCACAATGAGCAGTTCTTC
CASSVTVTHNEQFF
>NA|TRBD1|TRBJ1-6|TRBV2
TGTGCCAGCAGTGAAGGGGGACAGGGTTTGTCACCCCTCCACTTT
CASSEGGQGLSPLHF
>NA|NA|TRBJ1-2|TRBV29-1
TGCAGCGTGGGCCAAGACTATGGCTACACCTTC
CSVGQDYGYTF
>once|TRBD2|TRBJ2-3|TRBV30
TGTGCCTGGAGTACCCGGGGGCTAGCGGGGGATACGCAGTATTTT
CAWSTRGLAGDTQYF
>NA|NA|TRBJ1-6|TRBV7-2
TGTGCCAGCAGCGTCCGGGTGGTTGATTCACCCCTCCACTTT
CASSVRVVDSPLHF
>NA|NA|TRBJ1-1|TRBV5-6
TGTGCCAGCAGCTTGTTTACCTGGAAGAACACTGAAGCTTTCTTT
CASSLFTWKNTEAFF
>NA|NA|TRBJ2-7|TRBV27
TGTGCCAGCAGTAGGCTTAACGAGCAGTACTTC
CASSRLNEQYF
>few|NA|TRBJ1-5|TRBV30
TGTGCCTGGAGTGTACGTTGGGGCGCAGGGGATCAGCCCCAGCATTTT
CAWSVRWGAGDQPQHF
>few|NA|TRBJ2-1|TRBV12-5
TGTGCTAGTGGTCCTTACCTTGAGCAGTTCTTC
CASGPYLEQFF
>NA|NA|TRBJ2-1|TRBV11-1
TGTGCCAGCAGCCGGACGGTAATTGCGGGCTACAATGAGCAGTTCTTC
CASSRTVIAGYNEQFF
>NA|NA|TRBJ2-7|TRBV30
TGTGCCGGTGGGTCCCACGAGCAGTACTTC
CAGGSHEQYF
>NA|NA|TRBJ2-2|TRBV7-2
TGTGCCAGCAGCTTGTGGTGGCAGGCCGGGGAGCTGTTTTTT
CASSLWWQAGELFF
>NA|NA|TRBJ1-1|TRBV30
TGTGCCTGGAGTTTCTTTGGGGGGGACACTGAAGCTTTCTTT
CAWSFFGGDTEAFF
>NA|TRBD2|TRBJ2-1|TRBV7-2
TGTGCCAGCAGAGGTACGGGGGGGTTAAATGAGCAGTTCTTC
CASRGTGGLNEQFF
>once|NA|TRBJ1-2|TRBV11-2
TGTGCCAGCAGCCCATCGGGGAACGATGGCTACACCTTC
CASSPSGNDGYTF
>few|NA|TRBJ1-1|TRBV6-6
TGTGCCAGCAGTTACTCGTTGTCGGATCTTAGACCTGAAGCTTTCTTT
CASSYSLSDLRPEAFF
>NA|NA|TRBJ1-6|TRBV6-5
TGTGCCAGCAGTTATGCTTCAGGGTATGGTTCACCCCTCCACTTT
CASSYASGYGSPLHF
>NA|TRBD2|TRBJ2-3|TRBV9
TGTGCCAGCAGCGTAGAGGGACTAGCGGGCGATACGCAGTATTTT
CASSVEGLAGDTQYF
>NA|TRBD1|TRBJ2-7|TRBV10-3
TGTGCCATCAGTGGACAGGGGCGCCTCTCCTACGAGCAGTACTTC
CAISGQGRLSYEQYF
>NA|NA|TRBJ2-3|TRBV7-9
TGTGCCAGCAGTCCCCCGGGGAGGAGCACAGATACGCAGTATTTT
CASSPPGRSTDTQYF
>few|NA|TRBJ1-1|TRBV19
TGTGCCAGTCGGTTACAGGTGAACACTGAAGCTTTCTTT
CASRLQVNTEAFF
>NA|NA|TRBJ2-1|TRBV7-8
TGTGCCAGCAGCTCCGTAGGACAGCATAATGAGCAGTTCTTC
CASSSVGQHNEQFF
>NA|TRBD1|TRBJ1-2|TRBV11-2
TGTGCCAGCAGCTTAACAGGGGGCGGTAGCTATGGCTACACCTTC
CASSLTGGGSYGYTF
>few|NA|TRBJ2-7|TRBV29-1
TGCAGCGTGGAAGACATCTACGAGCAGTACTTC
CSVEDIYEQYF